The rows below give T cell receptor beta chains drawn from one sample of a study of cytomegalovirus exposure and HLA in healthy donors. The assay was immunoSEQ multiplex PCR, and TCRdb's table has in-frame clones only and misses some. This sample yields approximately 190,000 clones, of which 80% to 85% are seen a single time; 0.25% to 0.3% belongs to the top ten. The specimen sequenced was PBMCs. All receptors derive from a boy aged 5-17 years in good health and CMV-seronegative. Both conserved end residues are part of each CDR3.

12	TRBV5-4	TRBJ2-7	CASSSTGIEQYF
14	TRBV28	TRBJ1-5	CALSDRPSNQPQHF
16	TRBV6-6	TRBJ1-4	CASNQGGGTGQEKLFF
15	TRBV11-1	TRBJ2-7	CASSLASGGIYEQYF
15	TRBV30	TRBJ2-2	CAWRSLASAVGELFF
17	TRBV4-2	TRBJ1-1	CASSQGEGQGNDTEAFF
15	TRBV7-2	TRBJ1-3	CASSLEGNGGNTIYF
17	TRBV4-3	TRBJ1-6	CASSQAVKAGFNSPLHF
13	TRBV5-1	TRBJ1-1	CASSEMTTREAFF
14	TRBV5-6	TRBJ1-2	CASSRDRDSYGYTF
16	TRBV7-6	TRBJ2-7	CASSPAPTSGRGEQYF
14	TRBV5-1	TRBJ2-7	CASSLGTSHDEQYF
14	TRBV4-2	TRBJ2-7	CASSQVGLQIEQYF
14	TRBV2	TRBJ2-5	CASRGGQYQETQYF
11	TRBV29-1	TRBJ2-1	CSVEGRDEQFF
14	TRBV10-3	TRBJ2-1	CAISERLPGNEQFF
14	TRBV6-4	TRBJ2-1	CASSVTGGSGEQFF
14	TRBV9	TRBJ2-7	CASSVGPGAYEQYF
15	TRBV4-3	TRBJ2-7	CASSQGVGGAYEQYF
15	TRBV18	TRBJ1-2	CASSLTPEPSYGYTF
17	TRBV29-1	TRBJ1-2	CSVDDRRGHRGAYGYTF
16	TRBV7-2	TRBJ1-1	CASSQRARHQNTEAFF
17	TRBV7-2	TRBJ2-7	CASSLAGQGFVSYEQYF
13	TRBV2	TRBJ1-6	CASSETENSPLHF
15	TRBV6-5	TRBJ1-4	CASSYLGGSNEKLFF